This T cell receptor beta chain originates from a study of blood T cell repertoires in COVID-19. Only in-frame clones appear in the TCRdb table, and some are missing; sequencing was by immunoSEQ multiplex PCR. This table has 200,000 or so clones, nearly 90% appearing once. CDR1 is LGHNA and CDR2 is YSLEER in the germline V gene. Trimming took 4 bases from V and 5 from J; bases not matched to a gene: 7. There are 15 residues in the CDR3. Sequencing was performed on PBMCs or T cells enriched from blood (not recorded which). This receptor was obtained from a man under 40 who had recovered from COVID-19. The chain combines TRBV4-3 with TRBJ1-4; 7 bases match TRBD1. The CDR3 protein is CASSLGTVRNEKLFF. As DNA, the CDR3 is TGCGCCAGCAGCCTCGGGACAGTAAGAAATGAAAAACTGTTTTTT.